These 25 T cell receptor beta chains came from one sample sequenced in a study of blood T cells in healthy people across ages. Sample-barcoded 5' priming and a J-beta primer mix drove a second PCR of roughly 6 to 12 cycles. MiXCR, applied by TCRdb to the 5' RACE reads, yields one record per CDR3 protein. Found here are 850,000 to 950,000 distinct CDR3 sequences, under 35% of them singletons; the top ten hold around a sixth. The source material was blood. Receptor source: a woman over 75 in good health.

The V gene is TRBV12-3 or TRBV12-4, the J gene TRBJ1-5; 8 positions agree with TRBD1. Trimming removed 5 bases from V and 4 bases from J; junction bases left unmatched: 7. This CDR3 is built from 15 residues. The CDR3 DNA follows: TGTGCCAGCAGTATAAGGACAGGGACAAATCAGCCCCAGCATTTT. Translation: CASSIRTGTNQPQHF.

Here the CDR3 DNA reads TGTGCCAGCAGTTACTCGGGGTACGAGTGGCCCGGGGAGCTGTTTTTT. Its translation: CASSYSGYEWPGELFF. V gene TRBV6-5 combines with J gene TRBJ2-2; D not resolved. Looked up from germline, CDR1 is MNHEY and CDR2 is SVGAGI. The V end was cut by 0 bases, the J end by 6 bases, with 14 bases between. CDR3 length: 16 residues.

In its sample, this clonotype was seen once. A much larger clone is a single base away; this may be a read error. The chain recombines TRBV6-2 or TRBV6-3 with TRBJ1-2, with a possible D match to TRBD1 (6 bases). The CDR3 is made up of 14 amino acids. V was clipped by 7 bases and J by 4 bases, with 16 bases between them. Looked up from germline, CDR1 is MNHEY and CDR2 is SVGEGT. CDR3 region: CASTDTGQSYGYTF. CDR3 nucleotide sequence: TGTGCCAGCACCGATACCGGACAGAGCTATGGCTACACCTTC.

For this clonotype: Its ends do not fully match the called genes, so a read error is possible. In nucleotides, the CDR3 is TGTGCCAGCAGTAGTCAGCCTAGCGGGGGGGAGGAGACCCGGTACTTC. This gives the protein CASSSQPSGGEETRYF. V and J are TRBV6-1 and TRBJ2-5; 12 bases align to TRBD2. The CDR3 is 16 residues long. Germline V gene sequence: CDR1 MNHNS, CDR2 SASEGT.

This clonotype appeared many times. The genes are TRBV28 and TRBJ2-5; D not resolved. Germline CDR1 reads MDHEN; CDR2 reads SYDVKM. This CDR3 is built from 14 residues. V was pared by 3 bases and J by 5 bases, with 13 bases between. The CDR3 region is CASSLWGENETQYF. The DNA of the CDR3 is TGTGCCAGCAGTTTGTGGGGTGAGAATGAGACCCAGTACTTC.

This chain joins TRBV7-2 and TRBJ2-1; 8 bases fit TRBD2. The CDR3 has 14 amino acids. Unmatched junction bases numbered 7, after V lost 5 bases and J lost 7 bases. CDR1 and CDR2 from the germline V gene are SGHTA and FQGNSA. CDR3 loop: CASSREASGNEQFF. CDR3 nucleotide sequence: TGTGCCAGCAGCCGGGAGGCTAGCGGGAATGAGCAGTTCTTC.

The CDR3 sequence is CSARVQGRRETQYF. In DNA, the CDR3 is TGCAGTGCTAGAGTACAGGGGAGACGGGAGACCCAGTACTTC. The rearrangement joins TRBV20-1 to TRBJ2-5; 7 nucleotides line up with TRBD1. CDR1 DFQATT and CDR2 SNEGSKA come from the germline V gene (reference sequence). Unmatched junction bases numbered 7, after V lost 1 base and J lost 5 bases. The CDR3 has 14 residues.

In this sample, this clonotype turned up a few times. A much larger clonotype is one base distant, so this may be a read error. The chain has TRBV5-1 and TRBJ2-5, with a weak D call TRBD1 (6 bases). The CDR3 loop spans 15 amino acids. Germline V gene lookup returns CDR1 SGHRS and CDR2 YFSETQ. V dropped 2 bases and J dropped 11 bases, with 22 bases sitting between them. The CDR3 DNA is TGCGCCAGCAGCTTTGGCATGGTTGGGGACAATGAGCAGTACTTC. The encoded protein is CASSFGMVGDNEQYF.

This clonotype was counted many times. The chain recombines TRBV20-1 with TRBJ2-1; TRBD2 matches at 8 bases. Germline values: CDR1 DFQATT, CDR2 SNEGSKA (reference sequence). This CDR3 comprises 17 residues. J was trimmed by 4 bases and V by 4 bases; bases with no gene match: 15. The CDR3 sequence: CSATQTSGGGPYNEQFF. The CDR3 DNA sequence: TGCAGTGCTACCCAAACTTCGGGCGGGGGGCCTTACAATGAGCAGTTCTTC.

This clonotype came up once. One end of the junction does not line up with germline, which may come from a read error. The rearrangement uses TRBV28 and TRBJ2-7, with 11 bases fitting TRBD2. The CDR3 length is 15 residues. The germline V gene has CDR1 MDHEN and CDR2 SYDVKM. The CDR3 DNA reads as TGTGCCAGCAGTCTCACTAGCGGGGGCTCCTACGAGCAGGACTTC. Translation gives CASSLTSGGSYEQDF.

As to this clonotype: A junction end diverges from the germline sequence, so it may reflect a read error. This chain connects TRBV7-2 to TRBJ1-2, with D perhaps TRBD1 (5 bases). The CDR3 is 15 residues long. Germline V gene sequence: CDR1 SGHTA, CDR2 FQGNSA. This CDR3 is CVSSLGAGFNYGHTF. The CDR3 nucleotides are TGTGTCAGCAGCTTAGGAGCAGGGTTTAACTATGGCCACACCTTC.

This clonotype was recorded a few times. It may be a read error: a sequence one base away is much more abundant. V gene TRBV18 combines with J gene TRBJ2-5, with 7 bases matching TRBD2. The CDR3 loop spans 15 amino acids. Germline V gene data show CDR1 as KGHSH and CDR2 as LQKENI. J was trimmed by 11 bases and V by 0 bases; bases with no gene match: 12. The CDR3 region is CASSPPGGWLDEQYF. The CDR3 DNA sequence: TGTGCCAGCTCACCACCGGGAGGGTGGTTGGATGAGCAGTACTTC.

At least ten counts were recorded for this clonotype. The genes are TRBV7-2 and TRBJ2-3; TRBD1 matches at 8 bases. The V gene's germline CDR1 is SGHTA and CDR2 FQGNSA. V trimming: 7 bases; J trimming: 2 bases; junction bases outside the gene matches: 8. This CDR3 is built from 15 residues. The CDR3 DNA reads as TGTGCCAGCACCTCTCGGACAGGGATCACAGATACGCAGTATTTT. It is translated as CASTSRTGITDTQYF.

This clonotype was observed at least ten times. The chain couples TRBV25-1 to TRBJ1-2; perhaps TRBD1 as D (5 bases). There are 11 residues in the CDR3. CDR1 MGHDK and CDR2 SYGVNS come from the germline V gene. With 8 bases removed from V and 9 bases from J, the gap between germline ends came to 13 bases. The CDR3 loop is CASPGGESYTF. CDR3 nucleotides: TGTGCCAGCCCCGGGGGAGAGAGCTACACCTTC.

This clonotype was seen at least ten times. This rearrangement joins TRBV18 to TRBJ2-1; D tentatively fits TRBD1 or TRBD2 (5 bases each). V lost 0 bases and J lost 6, with 12 bases in between. The germline CDR1 and CDR2 sequences are KGHSH and LQKENI. The length of the CDR3 is 15 residues. The CDR3 nucleotides read TGTGCCAGCTCACCACCGGCTAGCAGGGTCAATGAGCAGTTCTTC. Protein sequence: CASSPPASRVNEQFF.

Only one count was recorded for this clonotype. This rearrangement joins TRBV5-8 to TRBJ2-7, with no clear D. The DNA matches TRBJ2-4 better at its end, which makes the J call doubtful. Germline CDR1 is SGHTS and CDR2 is YDEGEE. The length of the CDR3 is 15 residues. In DNA form, the CDR3 reads TGTGCCAGCAGCTTGGCCCCATACCCTGGTGACATTCAGTACTTC. Translation gives CASSLAPYPGDIQYF.

This clonotype was picked up a small number of times. CDR3 protein: CAWSPGGANIQYF. The DNA of the CDR3 is TGTGCCTGGAGTCCCGGGGGGGCGAACATTCAGTACTTC. The chain links TRBV30 to TRBJ2-4, with 8 bases that match TRBD2. CDR1 is GTSNPN and CDR2 is SVGIG in the germline V gene (reference sequence). This CDR3 spans 13 amino acids. Germline trimming cut 2 bases from V and 7 bases from J; bases unmatched to any gene: 4. The variable domain in full, with the rest retrieved from reference TRBV30 and TRBJ2-4, is SQTIHQWPATLVQPVGSPLSLECTVEGTSNPNLYWYRQAAGRGLQLLFYSVGIGQISSEVPQNLSASRPQDRQFILSSKKLLLSDSGFYLCAWSPGGANIQYFGAGTRLSVL.

This clonotype has at least ten counts. The chain joins TRBV4-3 to TRBJ2-3; perhaps TRBD1 as D (6 bases). Germline loops: CDR1 LGHNA, CDR2 YSLEER. This CDR3 has 17 amino acids. V was shortened by 0 bases and J by 0 bases, with 13 bases between the two germline ends. CDR3 amino acids: CASSQDWDKFSTDTQYF. The CDR3 DNA is TGCGCCAGCAGCCAAGATTGGGACAAGTTTAGCACAGATACGCAGTATTTT.

The chain combines TRBV3-1 with TRBJ1-2; D unclear. Per the germline V gene, CDR1 is LGHDT and CDR2 is YNNKEL (reference sequence). This CDR3 is built from 12 residues. V lost 0 bases, J lost 5 bases, and 4 bases lay in between. CDR3 nucleotide sequence: TGTGCCAGCAGCCAAGAAGCTTATGGCTACACCTTC. Its translation is CASSQEAYGYTF.

This clonotype was observed many times. The rearrangement links TRBV4-3 to TRBJ2-5; maybe TRBD2 (7 bases). The CDR3 is made up of 17 amino acids. The V gene's germline CDR1 is LGHNA and CDR2 YSLEER. V was cut by 0 bases and J by 2 bases, with 16 bases left in between. The CDR3 is CASSQESWGGEQETQYF. CDR3 coding DNA: TGCGCCAGCAGCCAAGAGTCGTGGGGGGGCGAACAAGAGACCCAGTACTTC.

This clonotype came up a few times. The chain joins TRBV18 to TRBJ1-5; the match to TRBD1 covers 10 bases. The length of the CDR3 is 16 residues. V lost 5 bases to trimming and J lost 5 bases; unmatched junction nucleotides: 9. From germline, CDR1 is KGHSH and CDR2 LQKENI. CDR3 coding DNA: TGTGCCAGCTCATCGGCGACCGGGACAGGGGATCAGCCCCAGCATTTT. Protein: CASSSATGTGDQPQHF.

This chain joins TRBV20-1 and TRBJ2-1; tentative D call: TRBD1 (6 bases). Trimming took off 6 bases at V and 1 base at J, with 10 bases between the two ends. The CDR3 length is 13 residues. Germline V gene lookup returns CDR1 DFQATT and CDR2 SNEGSKA (reference sequence). The CDR3 reads CSALDSSYNEQFF. As DNA, the CDR3 is TGCAGTGCCTTGGACAGTTCCTACAATGAGCAGTTCTTC.

This clonotype has at least ten counts. As DNA, the CDR3 is TGTGCCAGCAGCTTGGGGCACAGGGGGGGGGAGCAGTACTTC. Protein: CASSLGHRGGEQYF. This chain uses TRBV5-6 with TRBJ2-7; D may be TRBD1 (8 bases). CDR1 and CDR2 (germline): SGHDT, YYEEEE. Trimming cost V 0 bases and J 7 bases, with 14 bases left between them. This CDR3 has 14 amino acids.

The chain has TRBV29-1 and TRBJ2-7, with 7 bases fitting TRBD1. CDR1 is SQVTM, CDR2 ANQGSEA, per germline. The CDR3 has 13 amino acids. Losses at the gene ends were 7 bases for V and 3 bases for J; bases not matched to a gene: 9. The CDR3, as DNA: TGCAGCGCTGTATCAGACAGGGACTACGAGCAGTACTTC. Its translation: CSAVSDRDYEQYF.

The rearrangement links TRBV7-8 to TRBJ2-7; tentative D call: TRBD1 (5 bases). The CDR3 spans 13 residues. V dropped 5 bases and J dropped 4 bases, with 12 bases sitting between them. Germline V gene lookup returns CDR1 SGHVS and CDR2 FQNEAQ. CDR3 loop: CASSPPTVYEQYF. CDR3 in DNA: TGTGCCAGCAGCCCACCGACAGTATACGAGCAGTACTTC.